The clone carrying this T cell receptor (beta chain) was seen only a few times. The antigen remains unidentified. TCRdb redid the calling of the 5' RACE reads with MiXCR, one entry per CDR3 protein. The sample holds about 92,000 distinct CDR3 sequences, approximately 12% seen once. This record comes from a study of spatial heterogeneity in lung cancer. Regarding the study as a whole: Ubiquitous, expanded tumor-derived TCRs were more frequently observed in blood at resection than at follow-up.

Documented time point: sample taken at primary tumor resection. Unsorted whole RNA samples from tumor, nontumor lung or frozen PBMC were sequenced. The germline gives CDR1 DFQATT, CDR2 SNEGSKA (reference sequence). The CDR3 is 12 amino acids. V lost 1 base and J lost 13; bases outside the gene matches: 9. Sequences were derived from PBMCs, sampled at surgery. This clonotype was obtained from a male donor with early-stage non-small cell lung cancer. The V gene is TRBV20-1, the J gene TRBJ2-7, with 8 bases matching TRBD2. This CDR3 reads CSARVGSGVYYF. CDR3 nucleotide sequence: TGCAGTGCTAGAGTCGGTAGCGGGGTATATTACTTC.